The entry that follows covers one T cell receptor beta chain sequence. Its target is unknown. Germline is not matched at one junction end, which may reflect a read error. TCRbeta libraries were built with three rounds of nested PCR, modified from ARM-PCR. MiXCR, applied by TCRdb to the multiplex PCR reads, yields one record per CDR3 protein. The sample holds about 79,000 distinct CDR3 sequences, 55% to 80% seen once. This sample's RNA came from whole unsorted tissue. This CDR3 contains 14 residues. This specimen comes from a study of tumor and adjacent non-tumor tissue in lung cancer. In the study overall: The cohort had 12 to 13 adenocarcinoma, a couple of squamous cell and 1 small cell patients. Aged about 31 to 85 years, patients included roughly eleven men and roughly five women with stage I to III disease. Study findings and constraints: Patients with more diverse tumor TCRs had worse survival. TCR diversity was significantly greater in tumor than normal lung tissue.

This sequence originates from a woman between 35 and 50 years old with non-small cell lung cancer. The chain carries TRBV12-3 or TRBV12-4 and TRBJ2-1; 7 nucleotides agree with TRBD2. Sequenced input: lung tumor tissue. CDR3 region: CASRPSSGLNERFF. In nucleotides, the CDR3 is TGTGCCAGCAGACCATCTAGCGGACTAAATGAGCGGTTCTTC.